A single T cell receptor (beta chain) is shown here with its context. The data originate from a study of blood T cell repertoires in COVID-19. Whole-study context: Samples taken during acute and convalescent COVID-19 were collected in the United States, Italy and Spain. PBMCs, B-cell-depleted T cells, or T cells were the source of the cDNA or gDNA that made up the material.

Per the authors' pipeline: Using reference gene primer amplification, nucleated cell counts were estimated. The protocol was immunoSEQ multiplex PCR, while the TCRdb copy is restricted to in-frame clones and leaves out a portion. V, J and clone size reflect that table, while D and trimming were determined from the DNA. The table records approximately 300,000 clones, around 86% of them present only once. Trimming removed 3 bases from V and 5 bases from J, with 20 bases in between. Germline V lookup: CDR1 SGHNT, CDR2 YYREEE (reference sequence). CDR3 length: 16 amino acids. This rearrangement joins TRBV5-4 to TRBJ1-1, with D possibly being TRBD1 (5 bases). The clonotype was recovered from a woman aged 45-59 years with acute or convalescent COVID-19. The sample taken for sequencing was peripheral blood. This CDR3 reads CASSSGPGPETTEAFF. The DNA of the CDR3 is TGTGCCAGCAGCTCCGGGCCAGGGCCAGAAACGACTGAAGCTTTCTTT.